This entry describes one TCR beta chain. Antigen specificity is unknown. V was cut by 2 bases and J by 3 bases, with 16 bases left in between. The CDR3 contains 16 residues. Germline V gene data show CDR1 as SGHTA and CDR2 as FQGNSA. These data originate in a study of T cell responses to AZD1222 COVID-19 vaccine. General study findings and limits: The breadth and depth of Spike-specific TCRs increased once two AZD1222 doses had been given.

TCRdb keeps only in-frame clones here, not all; method: immunoSEQ multiplex PCR. Here the sample spans roughly 140,000 clones, roughly 91% being singletons. This TCR came from an adult in good health. Material: peripheral blood, obtained on day 0 of AZD1222 vaccination. The V call is TRBV7-2, the J call TRBJ1-1; D call uncertain. The CDR3 is CASSLLGSSLDTEAFF. CDR3 sequence (DNA): TGTGCCAGCAGCTTACTCGGGTCTTCCTTAGACACTGAAGCTTTCTTT.